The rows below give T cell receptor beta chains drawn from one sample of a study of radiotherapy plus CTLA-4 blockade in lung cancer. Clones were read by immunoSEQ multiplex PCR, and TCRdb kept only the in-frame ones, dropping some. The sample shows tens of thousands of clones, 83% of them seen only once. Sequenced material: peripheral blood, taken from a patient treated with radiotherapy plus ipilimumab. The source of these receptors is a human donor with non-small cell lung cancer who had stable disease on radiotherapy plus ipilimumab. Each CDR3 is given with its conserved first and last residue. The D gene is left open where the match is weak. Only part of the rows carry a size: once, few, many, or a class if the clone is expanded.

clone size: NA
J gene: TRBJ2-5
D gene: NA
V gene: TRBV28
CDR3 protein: CAITGSRARETQYF
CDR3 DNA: TGTGCCATCACAGGTTCGAGGGCCCGGGAGACCCAGTACTTC

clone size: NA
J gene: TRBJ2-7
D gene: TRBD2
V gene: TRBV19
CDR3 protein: CASSIKLAGTSYEQYF
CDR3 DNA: TGTGCCAGTAGTATAAAGCTAGCGGGGACCTCCTACGAGCAGTACTTC

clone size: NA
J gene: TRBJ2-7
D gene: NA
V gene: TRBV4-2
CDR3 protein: CASSIRASSYEQYF
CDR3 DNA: TGTGCCAGCAGCATTCGGGCTAGCTCCTACGAGCAGTACTTC

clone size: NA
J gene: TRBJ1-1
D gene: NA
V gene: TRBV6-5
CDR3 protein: CASSYLARNTEAFF
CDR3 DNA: TGTGCCAGCAGTTACCTTGCTCGGAACACTGAAGCTTTCTTT

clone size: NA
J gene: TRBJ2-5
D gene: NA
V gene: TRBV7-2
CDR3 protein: CASSLYGSKETQYF
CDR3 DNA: TGTGCCAGCAGCTTATATGGGTCCAAAGAGACCCAGTACTTC

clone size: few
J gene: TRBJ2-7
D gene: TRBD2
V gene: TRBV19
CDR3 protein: CASSSHTSGNEQYF
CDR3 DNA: TGTGCCAGTAGCTCCCATACTAGCGGGAACGAGCAGTACTTC

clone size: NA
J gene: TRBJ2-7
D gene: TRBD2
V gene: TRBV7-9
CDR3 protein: CASSLTSGVTYEQYF
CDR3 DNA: TGTGCCAGCAGCCTCACTAGCGGGGTTACCTACGAGCAGTACTTC

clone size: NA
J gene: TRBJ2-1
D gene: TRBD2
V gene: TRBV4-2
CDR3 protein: CASSPQGGALAGGHAYNEQFF
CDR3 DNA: TGTGCCAGCAGCCCCCAAGGAGGGGCACTAGCGGGGGGGCACGCCTACAATGAGCAGTTCTTC

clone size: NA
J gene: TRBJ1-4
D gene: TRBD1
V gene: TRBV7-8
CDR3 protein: CASSDQAGTGVDEKLFF
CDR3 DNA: TGTGCCAGCAGCGATCAAGCCGGGACAGGGGTCGATGAAAAACTGTTTTTT

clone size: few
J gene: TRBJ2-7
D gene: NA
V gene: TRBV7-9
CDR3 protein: CASSLEYRYEQYF
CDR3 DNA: TGTGCCAGCAGCTTAGAATATCGGTACGAGCAGTACTTC

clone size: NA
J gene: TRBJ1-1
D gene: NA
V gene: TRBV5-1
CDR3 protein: CASSLMRGEAFF
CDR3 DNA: TGCGCCAGCAGCCTGATGAGGGGTGAAGCTTTCTTT

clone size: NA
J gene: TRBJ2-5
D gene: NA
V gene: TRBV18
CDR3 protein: CASSQGQQETQYF
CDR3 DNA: TGTGCCAGCTCACAAGGGCAGCAAGAGACCCAGTACTTC

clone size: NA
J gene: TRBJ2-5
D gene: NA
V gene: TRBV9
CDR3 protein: CASSPRGQETQYF
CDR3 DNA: TGTGCCAGCAGCCCCCGGGGGCAAGAGACCCAGTACTTC

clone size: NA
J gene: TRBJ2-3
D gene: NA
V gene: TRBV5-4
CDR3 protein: CASSSSRGTSDTQYF
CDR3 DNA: TGTGCCAGCAGTTCCTCAAGGGGTACGTCGGATACGCAGTATTTT

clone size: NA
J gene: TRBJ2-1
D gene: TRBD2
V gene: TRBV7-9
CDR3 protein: CASSLGTSVSSSYNEQFF
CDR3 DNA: TGTGCCAGCAGCTTAGGGACTAGCGTATCGAGCTCCTACAATGAGCAGTTCTTC

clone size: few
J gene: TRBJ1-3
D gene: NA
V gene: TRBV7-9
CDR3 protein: CASSLGDSAGNTIYF
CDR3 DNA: TGTGCCAGCAGCTTAGGCGACAGCGCTGGAAACACCATATATTTT

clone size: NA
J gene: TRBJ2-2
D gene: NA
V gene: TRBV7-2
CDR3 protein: CASSFSIGTNTGELFF
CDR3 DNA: TGTGCCAGCAGCTTCTCGATCGGGACGAACACCGGGGAGCTGTTTTTT

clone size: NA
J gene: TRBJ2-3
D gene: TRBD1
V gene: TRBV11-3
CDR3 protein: CASSLRDRSTDTQYF
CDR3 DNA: TGTGCCAGCAGCCTCCGGGACAGAAGCACAGATACGCAGTATTTT

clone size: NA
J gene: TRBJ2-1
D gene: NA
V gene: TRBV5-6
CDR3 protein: CASSLGVRRGQLLYNEQFF
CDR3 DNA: TGTGCCAGCAGCTTGGGTGTTCGGAGGGGGCAACTACTCTACAATGAGCAGTTCTTC

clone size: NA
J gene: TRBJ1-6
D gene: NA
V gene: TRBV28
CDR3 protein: CASRKGGIDNSPLHF
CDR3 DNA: TGTGCCAGCAGAAAGGGAGGGATCGATAATTCACCCCTCCACTTT

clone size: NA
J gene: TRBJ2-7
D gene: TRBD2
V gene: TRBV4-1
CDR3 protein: CASSQMTSGVYEQYF
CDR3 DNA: TGCGCCAGCAGCCAGATGACTAGCGGGGTCTACGAGCAGTACTTC

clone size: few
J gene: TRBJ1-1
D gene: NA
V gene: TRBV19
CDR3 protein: CASSIVPNTEAFF
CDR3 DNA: TGTGCCAGTAGTATAGTACCTAACACTGAAGCTTTCTTT

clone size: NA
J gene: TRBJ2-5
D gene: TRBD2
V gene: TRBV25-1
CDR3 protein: CASSGTTSGRGETQYF
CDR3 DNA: TGTGCCAGCAGTGGAACCACTAGCGGGAGGGGCGAGACCCAGTACTTC

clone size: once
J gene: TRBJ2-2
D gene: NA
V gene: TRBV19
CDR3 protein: CASSITLGSGNTGELFF
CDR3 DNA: TGTGCCAGTAGTATCACCCTGGGTAGCGGGAACACCGGGGAGCTGTTTTTT

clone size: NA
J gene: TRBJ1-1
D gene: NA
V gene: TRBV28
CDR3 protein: CASDRDKWGTEAFF
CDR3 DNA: TGTGCCAGCGACCGGGACAAATGGGGCACTGAAGCTTTCTTT

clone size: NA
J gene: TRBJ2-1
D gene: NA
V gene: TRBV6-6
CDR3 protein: CASSQSGGSYNEQFF
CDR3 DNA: TGTGCCAGCAGTCAATCAGGGGGGAGCTACAATGAGCAGTTCTTC

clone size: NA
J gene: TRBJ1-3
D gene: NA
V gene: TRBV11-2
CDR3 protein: CASSSRRVGNTIYF
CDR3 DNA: TGTGCCAGCAGCTCCCGCAGGGTGGGAAACACCATATATTTT

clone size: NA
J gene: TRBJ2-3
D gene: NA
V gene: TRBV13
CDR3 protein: CASRYTDTQYF
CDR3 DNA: TGTGCCAGCCGATACACAGATACGCAGTATTTT

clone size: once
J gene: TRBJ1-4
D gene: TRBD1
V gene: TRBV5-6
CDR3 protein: CASSLVLGTGDEKLFF
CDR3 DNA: TGTGCCAGCAGCTTAGTCCTCGGGACAGGAGATGAAAAACTGTTTTTT

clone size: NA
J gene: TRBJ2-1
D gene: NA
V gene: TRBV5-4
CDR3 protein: CASSPGGSAGYNEQFF
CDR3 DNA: TGTGCCAGCAGCCCCGGGGGTAGCGCGGGGTACAATGAGCAGTTCTTC

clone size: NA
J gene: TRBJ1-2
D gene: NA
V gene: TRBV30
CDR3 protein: CAWTRGGGYTF
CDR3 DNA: TGTGCCTGGACAAGAGGCGGGGGCTACACCTTC

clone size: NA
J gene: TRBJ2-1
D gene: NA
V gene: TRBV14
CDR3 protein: CASSQVAGVGEQFF
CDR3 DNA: TGTGCCAGCAGCCAAGTTGCAGGGGTGGGTGAGCAGTTCTTC

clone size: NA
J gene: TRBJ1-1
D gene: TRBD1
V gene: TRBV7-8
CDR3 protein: CASSLIQGAGTEAFF
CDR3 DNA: TGTGCCAGCAGCTTAATACAGGGGGCCGGCACTGAAGCTTTCTTT

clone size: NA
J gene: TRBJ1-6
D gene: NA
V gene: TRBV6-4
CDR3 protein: CASSEGGGRNSPLHF
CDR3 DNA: TGTGCCAGCAGTGAGGGCGGGGGTAGAAATTCACCCCTCCACTTT

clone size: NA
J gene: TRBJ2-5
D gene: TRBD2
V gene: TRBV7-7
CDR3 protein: CASSFGASGGVKTQYF
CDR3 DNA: TGTGCCAGCAGCTTCGGGGCTAGCGGGGGGGTTAAGACCCAGTACTTC

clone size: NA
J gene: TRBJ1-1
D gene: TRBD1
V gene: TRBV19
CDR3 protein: CASSILQGDTEAFF
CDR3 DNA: TGTGCCAGTAGTATATTGCAGGGGGACACTGAAGCTTTCTTT

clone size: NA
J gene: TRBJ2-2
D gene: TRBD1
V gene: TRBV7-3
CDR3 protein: CASSFRTGLNTGELFF
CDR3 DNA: TGTGCCAGCAGCTTCCGGACAGGCTTGAACACCGGGGAGCTGTTTTTT

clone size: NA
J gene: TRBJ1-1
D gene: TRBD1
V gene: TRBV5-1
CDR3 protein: CASSMGQANTEAFF
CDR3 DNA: TGCGCCAGCAGCATGGGACAGGCCAACACTGAAGCTTTCTTT

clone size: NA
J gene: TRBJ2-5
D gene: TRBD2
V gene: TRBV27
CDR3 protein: CASTVAGGPGETQYF
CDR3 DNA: TGTGCCAGCACCGTAGCGGGGGGGCCAGGAGAGACCCAGTACTTC

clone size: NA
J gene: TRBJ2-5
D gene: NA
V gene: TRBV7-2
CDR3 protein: CASSLGQPVGAQYF
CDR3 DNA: TGTGCCAGCAGCTTAGGGCAGCCGGTCGGTGCCCAGTACTTC

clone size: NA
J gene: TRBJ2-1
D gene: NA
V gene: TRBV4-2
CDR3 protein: CASSQELPSVSYNEQFF
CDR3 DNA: TGTGCCAGCAGCCAAGAACTCCCCAGCGTCTCCTACAATGAGCAGTTCTTC

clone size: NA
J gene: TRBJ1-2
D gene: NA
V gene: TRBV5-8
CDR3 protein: CASSLFRGAGGYTF
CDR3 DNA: TGTGCCAGCAGCCTGTTTCGGGGGGCAGGTGGCTACACCTTC

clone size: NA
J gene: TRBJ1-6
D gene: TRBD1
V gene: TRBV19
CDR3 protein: CASSMGQGANNSPLHF
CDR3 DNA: TGTGCCAGTAGTATGGGACAGGGGGCGAATAATTCACCCCTCCACTTT

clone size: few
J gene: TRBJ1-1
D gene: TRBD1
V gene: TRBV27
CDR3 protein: CASSPGQGRALMNTEAFF
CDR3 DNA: TGTGCCAGCAGTCCAGGACAGGGAAGGGCCCTTATGAACACTGAAGCTTTCTTT

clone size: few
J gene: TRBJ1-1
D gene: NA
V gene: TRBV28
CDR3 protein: CASNGFRRGTEMTEAFF
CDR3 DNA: TGTGCCAGCAACGGGTTTAGGCGGGGGACGGAGATGACTGAAGCTTTCTTT

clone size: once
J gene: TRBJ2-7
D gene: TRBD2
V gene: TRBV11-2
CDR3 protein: CASSLTSGGVKSYEQYF
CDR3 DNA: TGTGCCAGCAGCCTAACTAGCGGGGGGGTTAAGTCCTACGAGCAGTACTTC

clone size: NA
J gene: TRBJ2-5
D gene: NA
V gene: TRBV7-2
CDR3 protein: CASSPMLRAGETQYF
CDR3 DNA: TGTGCCAGCAGCCCGATGCTTAGGGCGGGAGAGACCCAGTACTTC

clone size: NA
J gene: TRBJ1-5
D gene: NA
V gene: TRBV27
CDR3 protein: CASSLGPSNQPQHF
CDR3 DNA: TGTGCCAGCAGTTTGGGGCCAAGCAATCAGCCCCAGCATTTT

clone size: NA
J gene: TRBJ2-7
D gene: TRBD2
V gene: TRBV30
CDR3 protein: CAWSRGSGSYEQYF
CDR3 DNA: TGTGCCTGGAGCCGAGGTAGCGGGAGTTACGAGCAGTACTTC

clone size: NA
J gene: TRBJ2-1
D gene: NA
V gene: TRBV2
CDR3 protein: CASRLSAGGEQFF
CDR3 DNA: TGTGCCAGCAGGCTTAGCGCCGGGGGCGAGCAGTTCTTC

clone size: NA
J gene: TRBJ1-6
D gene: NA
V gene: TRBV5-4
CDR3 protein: CASSLRAGHNSPLHF
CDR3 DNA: TGTGCCAGCAGCTTGAGGGCAGGCCATAATTCACCCCTCCACTTT

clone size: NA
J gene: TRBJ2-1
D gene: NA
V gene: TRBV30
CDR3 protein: CAWSRRGVLSYNEQFF
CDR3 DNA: TGTGCCTGGAGTCGGAGGGGGGTGCTCTCCTACAATGAGCAGTTCTTC

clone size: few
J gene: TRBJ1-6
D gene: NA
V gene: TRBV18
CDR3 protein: CASSPLPDSYNSPLHF
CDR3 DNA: TGTGCCAGCTCACCACTTCCAGACTCCTATAATTCACCCCTCCACTTT